This T cell receptor (beta chain) derives from a study of T cells after yellow fever vaccination. General observations from the study: The secondary T-cell response peaked on day 5, not day 15, but was weaker.

Remarks on this clonotype: Its antigen is as yet unknown.

V lost 6 bases to trimming and J lost 9 bases, with 14 bases between them. Germline V gene data show CDR1 as SEHNR and CDR2 as FQNEAQ (reference sequence). This CDR3 has 13 amino acids. TCRdb processed the 5' RACE reads anew with MiXCR; each CDR3 protein has one entry. The sample has about 350,000 distinct CDR3 sequences, over 3.5% seen once. The V call is TRBV7-9, the J call TRBJ2-2; a possible D gene is TRBD2 (6 bases). The source material was PBMCs, sampled 5 days after the yellow fever booster vaccination. The clonotype was recovered from a man aged 18 to 29 who received the YFV17D yellow fever vaccine. The CDR3 DNA reads TGTGCCAGCAGAGCCTCGGGGGAAAGGGAGCTGTTTTTT. This translates into CASRASGERELFF.